The rows below give T cell receptor beta chains drawn from one sample of a study of T cells in Graves' hyperthyroidism and ophthalmopathy. TCRdb re-called the multiplex PCR reads with MiXCR, one entry per CDR3 protein. The sample holds a few hundred thousand distinct CDR3 sequences; 11% to 15% are singletons and the top ten take roughly 13%. The sample was blood. The receptors originated from a woman in her 40s with Graves' hyperthyroidism. The CDR3 runs from the conserved cysteine through the conserved F or W. A D gene is named only where the DNA matches it firmly. The size field is filled for only some rows; it gives once, few, many or a size class.

>TRBV30|many|.|TRBJ1-1
CAWSAGPRTEAFF
TGTGCCTGGAGTGCAGGTCCGAGAACTGAAGCTTTCTTT
>TRBV9|.|.|TRBJ1-1
CASSAGGPYMNTEAFF
TGTGCCAGCAGCGCGGGGGGCCCCTATATGAACACTGAAGCTTTCTTT
>TRBV7-2|.|TRBD1|TRBJ1-2
CASSPRTGKDGYTF
TGTGCCAGCAGCCCGCGGACAGGGAAGGACGGCTACACCTTC
>TRBV12-3/TRBV12-4|many|TRBD1|TRBJ1-4
CASSLSDRGRKLFF
TGTGCCAGCAGTTTATCCGACAGGGGCAGAAAACTGTTTTTT
>TRBV3-1|many|.|TRBJ1-5
CASSPGLLTSQPQHF
TGTGCCAGCAGCCCCGGACTCCTAACGAGTCAGCCCCAGCATTTT
>TRBV3-1|few|TRBD2|TRBJ2-4
CASSQDKGLTGENIQYF
TGTGCCAGCAGCCAAGATAAGGGACTAACCGGGGAAAACATTCAGTACTTC
>TRBV13|many|.|TRBJ1-4
CASSLSGEPNEKLFF
TGTGCCAGCAGCTTAAGTGGAGAACCCAATGAAAAACTGTTTTTT
>TRBV28|.|TRBD2|TRBJ2-5
CASSVIGRGEETQYF
TGTGCCAGCAGCGTCATCGGGAGGGGAGAAGAGACCCAGTACTTC
>TRBV20-1|many|.|TRBJ2-5
CSASCPRGVFPEETQYF
TGCAGTGCTAGTTGCCCTCGCGGGGTGTTTCCGGAAGAGACCCAGTACTTC
>TRBV20-1|many|TRBD2|TRBJ2-1
CSSGLAGNINEQFF
TGCAGCTCCGGACTAGCGGGAAATATCAATGAGCAGTTCTTC
>TRBV6-1|.|.|TRBJ1-2
CASRGTQGRDGYGYTF
TGTGCCAGCAGAGGTACCCAGGGGCGCGATGGCTATGGCTACACCTTC
>TRBV27|few|TRBD2|TRBJ2-1
CASSFIAGGPGNEQFF
TGTGCCAGCAGTTTCATAGCGGGAGGGCCGGGAAATGAGCAGTTCTTC
>TRBV3-1|.|TRBD1|TRBJ2-2
CASSPDRGPTGELFF
TGTGCCAGCTCACCGGACAGGGGGCCAACCGGGGAGCTGTTTTTT
>TRBV6-1|.|.|TRBJ2-7
CASIQGEQYF
TGTGCCAGCATTCAGGGCGAGCAGTACTTC
>TRBV7-6|.|.|TRBJ2-1
CASSFPTDPYNEQFF
TGTGCCAGCAGCTTCCCGACAGATCCCTACAATGAGCAGTTCTTC
>TRBV12-3/TRBV12-4|few|TRBD2|TRBJ2-1
CASRPSGVGSSYNEQFF
TGTGCCAGCAGACCTAGCGGGGTGGGTAGCTCCTACAATGAGCAGTTCTTC
>TRBV2|many|.|TRBJ1-2
CASSEDYGYTF
TGTGCCAGCAGTGAAGACTATGGCTACACCTTC
>TRBV7-2|many|TRBD1|TRBJ1-1
CASSFDRVGNTEAFF
TGTGCCAGCAGCTTCGACAGGGTGGGGAACACTGAAGCTTTCTTT
>TRBV18|many|TRBD2|TRBJ2-7
CASSPGTSGSPYEQYF
TGTGCCAGCTCACCCGGGACTAGCGGGAGCCCCTACGAGCAGTACTTC
>TRBV7-2|many|.|TRBJ2-7
CASSLTWGQNYEQYF
TGTGCCAGCAGCTTAACGTGGGGGCAGAACTACGAGCAGTACTTC
>TRBV6-1|few|.|TRBJ1-6
CASTAGNSPLHF
TGTGCCAGCACGGCCGGAAATTCACCCCTCCACTTT
>TRBV5-1|many|TRBD1|TRBJ2-7
CASSSTGAYEQYF
TGCGCCAGCAGCTCGACAGGGGCCTACGAGCAGTACTTC
>TRBV5-1|.|.|TRBJ2-5
CASSPRGRAVQETQYF
TGCGCCAGCAGCCCCCGGGGCAGGGCGGTCCAAGAGACCCAGTACTTC
>TRBV6-2/TRBV6-3|many|.|TRBJ2-2
CASSRGGNTGELFF
TGTGCCAGCAGCAGAGGGGGGAACACCGGGGAGCTGTTTTTT
>TRBV20-1|many|.|TRBJ1-1
CSTSSGGMNTEAFF
TGCAGCACCAGCTCGGGGGGAATGAACACTGAAGCTTTCTTT
>TRBV5-1|many|.|TRBJ2-7
CASSLEGTGIGYEQYF
TGCGCCAGCAGCTTGGAGGGAACAGGGATTGGGTACGAGCAGTACTTC
>TRBV7-9|many|TRBD1|TRBJ1-5
CASSRRDSQMEGNQPQHF
TGTGCCAGCAGCCGCCGGGACAGCCAGATGGAGGGCAATCAGCCCCAGCATTTT
>TRBV11-3|many|.|TRBJ2-3
CASSLEFGDTDTQYF
TGTGCCAGCAGCTTAGAGTTCGGGGACACAGATACGCAGTATTTT
>TRBV24-1|few|.|TRBJ2-2
CATSDLTGRETGELFF
TGTGCCACCAGTGATTTGACAGGGAGGGAGACCGGGGAGCTGTTTTTT
>TRBV3-1|many|.|TRBJ2-7
CASSQKWQGNEQYF
TGTGCCAGCAGCCAAAAGTGGCAGGGTAACGAGCAGTACTTC
>TRBV6-2/TRBV6-3|many|.|TRBJ2-1
CASSSWNEQFF
TGTGCCAGCAGTTCGTGGAATGAGCAGTTCTTC
>TRBV28|many|TRBD1|TRBJ1-3
CASSSQGADGNTIYF
TGTGCCAGCAGTTCACAGGGGGCAGATGGAAACACCATATATTTT
>TRBV5-8|many|TRBD2|TRBJ2-1
CASSQAGASYNEQFF
TGTGCCAGCAGCCAAGCGGGAGCTTCCTACAATGAGCAGTTCTTC
>TRBV9|.|.|TRBJ1-4
CASSPGRATNEKLFF
TGTGCCAGCAGCCCCGGAAGGGCAACTAATGAAAAACTGTTTTTT
>TRBV25-1|.|.|TRBJ1-6
CASSESPGKGHSPLHF
TGTGCCAGCAGTGAGTCCCCAGGGAAGGGTCATTCACCCCTCCACTTT
>TRBV10-1|many|.|TRBJ2-7
CASNPPRRDYEQYF
TGCGCCAGCAATCCCCCCCGAAGAGACTACGAGCAGTACTTC